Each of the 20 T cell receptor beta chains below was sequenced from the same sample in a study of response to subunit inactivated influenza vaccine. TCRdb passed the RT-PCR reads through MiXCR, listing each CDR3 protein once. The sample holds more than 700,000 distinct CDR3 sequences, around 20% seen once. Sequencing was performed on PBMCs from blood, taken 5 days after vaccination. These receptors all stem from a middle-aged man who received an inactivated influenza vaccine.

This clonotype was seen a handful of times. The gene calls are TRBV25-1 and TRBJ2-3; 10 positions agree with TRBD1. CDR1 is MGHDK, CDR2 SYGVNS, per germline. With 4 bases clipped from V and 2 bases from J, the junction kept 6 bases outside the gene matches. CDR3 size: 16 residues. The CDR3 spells CASSAVGTGATDTQYF. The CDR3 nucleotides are TGTGCCAGCAGTGCCGTCGGGACAGGGGCCACAGATACGCAGTATTTT.

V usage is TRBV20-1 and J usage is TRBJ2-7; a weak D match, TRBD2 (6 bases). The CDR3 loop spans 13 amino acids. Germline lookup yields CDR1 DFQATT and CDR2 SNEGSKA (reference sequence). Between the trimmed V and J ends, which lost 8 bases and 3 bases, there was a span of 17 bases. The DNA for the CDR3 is TGCAGTCCATTTACGGCGGGAAGCTACGAGCAGTACTTC. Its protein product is CSPFTAGSYEQYF.

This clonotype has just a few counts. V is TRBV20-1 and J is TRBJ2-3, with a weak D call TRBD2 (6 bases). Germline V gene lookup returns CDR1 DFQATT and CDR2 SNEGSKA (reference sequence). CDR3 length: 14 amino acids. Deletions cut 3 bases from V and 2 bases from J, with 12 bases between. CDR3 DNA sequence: TGCAGTGCTAGCCGGAGGGGTATCACAGATACGCAGTATTTT. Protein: CSASRRGITDTQYF.

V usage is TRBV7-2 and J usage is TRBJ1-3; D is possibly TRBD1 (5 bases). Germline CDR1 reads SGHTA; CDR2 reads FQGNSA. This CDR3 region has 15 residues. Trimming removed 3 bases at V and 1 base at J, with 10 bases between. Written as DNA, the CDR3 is TGTGCCAGCAGCTTGGGGGACCTATCTGGAAACACCATATATTTT. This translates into CASSLGDLSGNTIYF. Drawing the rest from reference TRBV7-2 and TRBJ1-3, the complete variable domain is GAGVSQSPSNKVTEKGKDVELRCDPISGHTALYWYRQSLGQGLEFLIYFQGNSAPDKSGLPSDRFSAERTGGSVSTLTIQRTQQEDSAVYLCASSLGDLSGNTIYFGEGSWLTVV.

The CDR3 coding sequence is TGTGCCAGCAGTTTGTATGGCAGGGCGTATGCGAACACCGGGGAGCTGTTTTTT. Translated: CASSLYGRAYANTGELFF. This chain links TRBV28 with TRBJ2-2; D might be TRBD1 (5 bases). The CDR3 length is 18 residues. The V gene's germline CDR1 is MDHEN and CDR2 SYDVKM. V lost 3 bases and J lost 0, with 17 bases in between.

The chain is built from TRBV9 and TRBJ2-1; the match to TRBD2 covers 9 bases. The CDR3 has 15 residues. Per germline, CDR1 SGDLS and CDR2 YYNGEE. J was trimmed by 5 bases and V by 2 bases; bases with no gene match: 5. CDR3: CASSVGGRANNEQFF. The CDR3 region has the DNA TGTGCCAGCAGCGTCGGCGGGAGGGCCAACAATGAGCAGTTCTTC.

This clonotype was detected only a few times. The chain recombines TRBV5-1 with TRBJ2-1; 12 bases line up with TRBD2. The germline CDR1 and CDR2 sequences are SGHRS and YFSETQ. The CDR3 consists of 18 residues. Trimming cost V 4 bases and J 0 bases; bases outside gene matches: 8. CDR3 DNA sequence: TGCGCCAGCAGCCAGACTAGCGGGGGCCCAAACTCCTACAATGAGCAGTTCTTC. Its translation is CASSQTSGGPNSYNEQFF.

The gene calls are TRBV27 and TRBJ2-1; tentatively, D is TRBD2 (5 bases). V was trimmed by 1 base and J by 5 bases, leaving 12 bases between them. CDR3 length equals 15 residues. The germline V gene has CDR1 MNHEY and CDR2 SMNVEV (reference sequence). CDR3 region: CASSLFGVPHNEQFF. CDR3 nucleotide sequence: TGTGCCAGCAGTTTATTCGGGGTTCCCCACAATGAGCAGTTCTTC.

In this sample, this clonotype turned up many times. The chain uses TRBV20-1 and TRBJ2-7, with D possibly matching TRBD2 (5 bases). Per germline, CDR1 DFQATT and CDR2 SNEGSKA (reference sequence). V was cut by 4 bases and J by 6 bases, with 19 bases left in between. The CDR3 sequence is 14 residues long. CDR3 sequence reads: CSAKSGSHVLEQYF. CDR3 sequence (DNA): TGCAGTGCTAAAAGCGGCAGCCACGTACTCGAGCAGTACTTC.

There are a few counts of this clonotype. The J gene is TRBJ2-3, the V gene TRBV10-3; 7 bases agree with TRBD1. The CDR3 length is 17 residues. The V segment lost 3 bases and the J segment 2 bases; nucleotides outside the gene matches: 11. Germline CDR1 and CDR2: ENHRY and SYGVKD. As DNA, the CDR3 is TGTGCCATCAGTGACCTCCAGACAGGGATCCCCACAGATACGCAGTATTTT. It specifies CAISDLQTGIPTDTQYF.

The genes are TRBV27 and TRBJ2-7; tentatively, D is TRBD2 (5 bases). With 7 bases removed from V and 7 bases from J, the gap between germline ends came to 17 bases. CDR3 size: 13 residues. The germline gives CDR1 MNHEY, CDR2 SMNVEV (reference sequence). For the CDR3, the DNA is TGTGCCAGCAAGGTGGCTAGCTCCTTTGAGCAGTACTTC. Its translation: CASKVASSFEQYF.

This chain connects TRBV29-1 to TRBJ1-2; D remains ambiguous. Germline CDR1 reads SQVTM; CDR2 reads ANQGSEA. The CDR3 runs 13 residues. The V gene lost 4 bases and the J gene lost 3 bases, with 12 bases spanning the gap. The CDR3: CSVGGRTDYGYTF. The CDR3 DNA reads TGCAGCGTTGGCGGGCGAACGGACTATGGCTACACCTTC.

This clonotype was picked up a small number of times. The CDR3 DNA reads TGCGCCAGACTACATCATGGCTACACCTTC. Protein product: CARLHHGYTF. V gene TRBV5-1 combines with J gene TRBJ1-2; D remains unclear. This CDR3 region has 10 residues. Germline V CDR1 and CDR2: SGHRS, YFSETQ. V shed 8 bases and J shed 6 bases, with 8 bases lying between them.

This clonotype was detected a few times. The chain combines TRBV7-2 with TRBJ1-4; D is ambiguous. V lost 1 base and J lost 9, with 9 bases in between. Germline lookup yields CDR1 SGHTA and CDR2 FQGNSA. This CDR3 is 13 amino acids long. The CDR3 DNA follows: TGTGCCAGCAGCTTAGGGCCCGAGAAAAAACTGTTTTTT. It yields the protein CASSLGPEKKLFF.

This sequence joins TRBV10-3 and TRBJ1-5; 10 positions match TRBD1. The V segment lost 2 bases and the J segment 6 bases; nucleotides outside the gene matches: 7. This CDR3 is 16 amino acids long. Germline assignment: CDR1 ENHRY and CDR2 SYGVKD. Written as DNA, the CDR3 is TGTGCCATCAGTGAGCGGGACAGGGGATTGGGTCAGCCCCAGCATTTT. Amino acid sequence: CAISERDRGLGQPQHF.

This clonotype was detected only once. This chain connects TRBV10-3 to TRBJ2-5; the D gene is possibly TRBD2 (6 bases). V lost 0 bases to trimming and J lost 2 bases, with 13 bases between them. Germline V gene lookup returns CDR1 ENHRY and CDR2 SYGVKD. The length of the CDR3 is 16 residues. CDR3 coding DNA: TGTGCCATCAGTGAGTCTCTTGCCGGGACTCAAGAGACCCAGTACTTC. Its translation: CAISESLAGTQETQYF.

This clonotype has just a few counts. The CDR3 nucleotides read TGTGCCAGCAGCGCGCTTTTGGATACGCAGTATTTT. It encodes CASSALLDTQYF. The chain combines TRBV7-2 with TRBJ2-3; no definite D call. Germline V gives CDR1 SGHTA, CDR2 FQGNSA. There are 12 residues in the CDR3. The V gene lost 5 bases and the J gene lost 6 bases, with 9 bases spanning the gap.

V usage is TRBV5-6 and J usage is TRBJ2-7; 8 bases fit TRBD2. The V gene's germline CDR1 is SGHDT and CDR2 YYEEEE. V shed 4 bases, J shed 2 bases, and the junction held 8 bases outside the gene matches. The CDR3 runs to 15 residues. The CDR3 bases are TGTGCCAGCAGCCCTTTAAAGCGGGAGACCTACGAGCAGTACTTC. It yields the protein CASSPLKRETYEQYF.

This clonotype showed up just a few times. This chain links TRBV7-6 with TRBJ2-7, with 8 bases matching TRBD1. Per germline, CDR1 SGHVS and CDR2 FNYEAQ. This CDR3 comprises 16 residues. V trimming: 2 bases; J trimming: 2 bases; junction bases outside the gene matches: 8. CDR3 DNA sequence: TGTGCCAGCAGCTTATTATTAGCAGGGGGCACCTACGAGCAGTACTTC. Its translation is CASSLLLAGGTYEQYF.

In nucleotides, the CDR3 is TGTGCCAGCAGCCGAGCGGCACAGGGGCGTATATACACTGAAGCTTTCTTT. This translates into CASSRAAQGRIYTEAFF. The rearrangement links TRBV7-8 to TRBJ1-1, with 7 bases aligning to TRBD1. The CDR3 contains 17 residues. Unmatched junction bases numbered 15, after V lost 5 bases and J lost 3 bases. Looked up from germline, CDR1 is SGHVS and CDR2 is FQNEAQ.